Listed here are 29 T cell receptor beta chains from one sample, sequenced in a study of blood T cell repertoires in COVID-19. Produced via immunoSEQ multiplex PCR; TCRdb's table is partial and in-frame only. The sample holds around 620,000 clones, about 90% seen once. The sequencing input was peripheral blood. All receptors come from a woman between 18 and 29 years old with acute or convalescent COVID-19.

This chain connects TRBV24-1 to TRBJ2-2, with 8 bases lining up with TRBD1. The CDR3 covers 16 residues. The germline V gene encodes CDR1 KGHDR and CDR2 SFDVKD. The junction had 5 bases not matched to a gene; V was cut back by 4 bases and J by 2 bases. Here the CDR3 reads CATSEPGTGNTGELFF. The CDR3 DNA reads as TGTGCCACCAGTGAGCCCGGGACAGGAAACACCGGGGAGCTGTTTTTT.

The chain recombines TRBV7-2 with TRBJ2-7, with 7 nucleotides matching TRBD1. The germline V gene encodes CDR1 SGHTA and CDR2 FQGNSA. CDR3 length: 15 amino acids. The junction had 10 bases not matched to a gene; V was cut back by 6 bases and J by 2 bases. This CDR3 is CASRPGHRGTYEQYF. CDR3 coding DNA: TGTGCCAGCAGACCCGGGCACAGGGGTACCTACGAGCAGTACTTC.

The V call is TRBV7-2, the J call TRBJ2-3, with a possible D match to TRBD2 (5 bases). Looked up from germline, CDR1 is SGHTA and CDR2 is FQGNSA. This CDR3 has 17 amino acids. V lost 1 base to trimming and J lost 2 bases, with 16 bases between them. The CDR3 nucleotides are TGTGCCAGCAGCTTAGTTAGCGTTGGCGTTCCCACAGATACGCAGTATTTT. Translating gives CASSLVSVGVPTDTQYF.

The rearrangement links TRBV9 to TRBJ1-1, with TRBD1 matching over 8 bases. Germline lookup yields CDR1 SGDLS and CDR2 YYNGEE. The CDR3 is 17 amino acids. With V trimmed by 0 bases and J by 6 bases, 13 bases remained unmatched. The CDR3 DNA sequence: TGTGCCAGCAGCGTAGATGTCTTGACAGGGGTGGGTGCTGAAGCTTTCTTT. Translation: CASSVDVLTGVGAEAFF.

V is TRBV11-2 and J is TRBJ2-7, with D possibly TRBD2 on 5 matching bases. Germline V gene sequence: CDR1 SGHAT, CDR2 FQNNGV. The CDR3 is 15 residues long. The V and J ends lost 6 bases and 7 bases respectively, with 22 bases between them. The CDR3, as DNA: TGTGCCAGCAGAGCTTACACGGGATCCGGGGTAGAGCAGTACTTC. Amino acids: CASRAYTGSGVEQYF.

The chain uses TRBV3-1 (or the pseudogene TRBV3-2) and TRBJ1-2; D gene unclear. V shed 0 bases and J shed 1 base, with 18 bases lying between them. Germline V gene data show CDR1 as LGHDT and CDR2 as YNNKEL (reference sequence). The CDR3 sequence is 18 residues long. The CDR3, as DNA: TGTGCCAGCAGCCAAGATCCCCCAGGAACGATGATTAACTATGGCTACACCTTC. It encodes CASSQDPPGTMINYGYTF.

This clone turned up a few times. The chain has TRBV12-3 or TRBV12-4 and TRBJ1-1; D is undetermined. The CDR3 loop spans 13 amino acids. V was trimmed by 7 bases and J by 5 bases, leaving 14 bases between them. Here the CDR3 reads CASTGNGETEAFF. The DNA of the CDR3 is TGTGCCAGCACGGGGAATGGGGAAACTGAAGCTTTCTTT.

The chain couples TRBV3-1 (or the pseudogene TRBV3-2) to TRBJ1-4; no clear D. Trimming pared 0 bases from V and 7 bases from J, leaving 12 bases between. From germline, CDR1 is LGHDT and CDR2 YNNKEL (reference sequence). The CDR3 consists of 15 residues. CDR3 nucleotides: TGTGCCAGCAGCCAAGATGCCCCAGAGGGTGAAAAACTGTTTTTT. This translates into CASSQDAPEGEKLFF.

The V call is TRBV27, the J call TRBJ2-3, with a weak D call TRBD1 (5 bases). Germline CDR1 and CDR2: MNHEY and SMNVEV (reference sequence). Trimming cost V 1 base and J 10 bases, with 9 bases left between them. The CDR3 contains 12 residues. DNA of the CDR3: TGTGCCAGCAGTTTATGGGGCGGTGCGCAGTATTTT. It encodes CASSLWGGAQYF.

This clone has just one count. The chain links TRBV4-1 to TRBJ2-2; TRBD1 matches at 8 bases. This CDR3 has 16 amino acids. Trimming at V came to 0 bases and at J to 3 bases, leaving 3 bases not matched to a gene. The germline V gene encodes CDR1 MGHRA and CDR2 YSYEKL. The CDR3 is CASSQDPGGHTGELFF. The CDR3 nucleotides read TGCGCCAGCAGCCAAGACCCAGGGGGCCACACCGGGGAGCTGTTTTTT.

V gene TRBV18 combines with J gene TRBJ1-1, with D unresolved. CDR1 is KGHSH and CDR2 is LQKENI in the germline V gene. CDR3 length equals 12 residues. Trimming left V 4 bases short and J 6 bases short, with 9 bases between. CDR3 in DNA: TGTGCCAGCTCACTGGATAGCCCTGAAGCTTTCTTT. It codes for CASSLDSPEAFF.

The chain is built from TRBV6-2 or TRBV6-3 and TRBJ2-7, with D unclear. Trimming shortened V by 4 bases and J by 2 bases, and 12 bases separated the two germline ends. The germline V gene encodes CDR1 MNHEY and CDR2 SVGEGT. There are 14 residues in the CDR3. CDR3: CASSSILNPYEQYF. The CDR3 region has the DNA TGTGCCAGCAGTTCTATTCTTAACCCCTACGAGCAGTACTTC.

V is TRBV4-3 and J is TRBJ1-2, with 7 bases lining up with TRBD1. The J segment lost 3 bases and the V segment lost 2 bases, leaving 6 bases of the junction unmatched. Looked up from germline, CDR1 is LGHNA and CDR2 is YSLEER. The CDR3 extends over 15 amino acids. This chain's CDR3 is CASSQSEQGYYGYTF. In DNA, the CDR3 is TGCGCCAGCAGCCAAAGCGAACAGGGGTACTATGGCTACACCTTC.

The gene calls are TRBV27 and TRBJ2-7, with D possibly matching TRBD1 (5 bases). The V gene lost 6 bases and the J gene lost 7 bases, with 16 bases spanning the gap. The V gene's germline CDR1 is MNHEY and CDR2 SMNVEV (reference sequence). This CDR3 region has 13 residues. Here the CDR3 reads CASSTGYLGEQYF. DNA of the CDR3: TGTGCCAGCAGCACAGGCTACTTAGGGGAGCAGTACTTC.

V is TRBV5-1 and J is TRBJ2-2; 13 bases match TRBD2. This CDR3 has 19 residues. After removal of 4 bases from V and 0 bases from J, the junction contained 9 bases not matched to a gene. Germline assignment: CDR1 SGHRS and CDR2 YFSETQ. The CDR3 DNA follows: TGCGCCAGCAGCAGGACCGGGACTAGCGGGGAAACGAACACCGGGGAGCTGTTTTTT. Translating gives CASSRTGTSGETNTGELFF.

The chain employs TRBV10-3 and TRBJ2-5; no definite D call. Germline CDR1 and CDR2: ENHRY and SYGVKD. V was shortened by 2 bases and J by 2 bases, with 15 bases between the two germline ends. The CDR3 is 16 residues long. In DNA form, the CDR3 reads TGTGCCATCAGTGAGCCTTCAGGTCGGCAGCAAGAGACCCAGTACTTC. Its protein product is CAISEPSGRQQETQYF.

With respect to this clone: The identical CDR3 is also encoded by other nucleotide sequences in the sample. The gene calls are TRBV5-1 and TRBJ1-1; possibly TRBD1 for D (5 bases). V was pared by 3 bases and J by 0 bases, with 6 bases between. The CDR3 totals 13 residues. The germline V gene has CDR1 SGHRS and CDR2 YFSETQ. Written as DNA, the CDR3 is TGCGCCAGCAGCTCAGGGTTGAACACTGAAGCTTTCTTT. This codes for CASSSGLNTEAFF.

The sample holds one count of this clone. The CDR3 loop is CASSSVDSINEQFF. Here the CDR3 DNA reads TGTGCCAGCAGCTCCGTTGACAGCATCAATGAGCAGTTCTTC. The chain carries TRBV5-6 and TRBJ2-1, with D tentatively TRBD1 (5 bases). The CDR3 covers 14 residues. V shed 3 bases and J shed 6 bases, with 13 bases lying between them. Germline lookup yields CDR1 SGHDT and CDR2 YYEEEE.

The chain carries TRBV9 and TRBJ1-1; 10 bases are a match to TRBD1. Germline assignment: CDR1 SGDLS and CDR2 YYNGEE. This CDR3 has 14 amino acids. Trimming removed 3 bases from V and 4 bases from J; junction bases left unmatched: 3. The CDR3 loop reads CASSEDRGSTEAFF. As DNA, the CDR3 is TGTGCCAGCAGCGAGGACAGGGGGAGCACTGAAGCTTTCTTT.

This chain connects TRBV4-1 to TRBJ2-5; 7 bases are a match to TRBD2. CDR3 length: 19 residues. V was pared by 2 bases and J by 5 bases, with 20 bases of the junction left unmatched. The germline gives CDR1 MGHRA, CDR2 YSYEKL. CDR3 in DNA: TGCGCCAGCAGCCAAAGCCGAAGTTCCGGGGGGTCGGAGACTGAGACCCAGTACTTC. Translated, it gives CASSQSRSSGGSETETQYF.

This clone was counted between two and nine times. CDR3 coding DNA: TGTGCCAGCAGTTCCGGGACAGGGGGCTTGAGGTACACTGAAGCTTTCTTT. Translation: CASSSGTGGLRYTEAFF. The rearrangement links TRBV5-8 to TRBJ1-1; 12 bases agree with TRBD1. CDR1 is SGHTS, CDR2 YDEGEE, per germline. V gave up 5 bases and J gave up 3 bases; unmatched junction bases: 11. The CDR3 is 17 amino acids.

The CDR3 region is CASSALGQANTEAFF. CDR3 bases: TGTGCCAGCAGCGCTTTGGGACAGGCGAACACTGAAGCTTTCTTT. The chain joins TRBV6-5 to TRBJ1-1; 8 bases agree with TRBD1. This CDR3 is 15 amino acids long. V gave up 6 bases and J gave up 1 base; unmatched junction bases: 7. Looked up from germline, CDR1 is MNHEY and CDR2 is SVGAGI.

V and J are TRBV30 and TRBJ1-3, with a possible D match to TRBD1 (5 bases). The ends were cut back, 0 bases at V and 2 bases at J, with 17 bases in the middle. The CDR3 consists of 17 residues. CDR1 and CDR2 (germline): GTSNPN, SVGIG (reference sequence). DNA for the CDR3: TGTGCCTGGAGTGTATATCTGGGCAGACAGACTGGAAACACCATATATTTT. It yields the protein CAWSVYLGRQTGNTIYF. Full variable domain (remainder filled in from reference TRBV30 and TRBJ1-3): SQTIHQWPATLVQPVGSPLSLECTVEGTSNPNLYWYRQAAGRGLQLLFYSVGIGQISSEVPQNLSASRPQDRQFILSSKKLLLSDSGFYLCAWSVYLGRQTGNTIYFGEGSWLTVV.

As to this clone: The same CDR3 arises from other DNA sequences in this sample as well. The J gene is TRBJ1-2, the V gene TRBV3-1 (or the pseudogene TRBV3-2), with 10 bases identical to TRBD1. The CDR3 sequence is 13 residues long. CDR1 and CDR2 from the germline V gene are LGHDT and YNNKEL (reference sequence). The junction had 1 base not matched to a gene; V was cut back by 3 bases and J by 6 bases. CDR3 loop: CASSQGTGDGYTF. CDR3 DNA sequence: TGTGCCAGCAGCCAGGGGACAGGGGATGGCTACACCTTC.

The V and J genes are TRBV6-4 and TRBJ2-1; D might be TRBD2 (6 bases). The CDR3 contains 14 residues. Germline CDR1 is MRHNA and CDR2 is SNTAGT. Trimming cost V 4 bases and J 9 bases, with 16 bases left between them. CDR3 sequence reads: CASSGGTESGEQFF. The CDR3 coding sequence is TGTGCCAGCAGTGGCGGGACCGAAAGCGGTGAGCAGTTCTTC.

V gene TRBV7-8 combines with J gene TRBJ1-2; D gene unclear. V was pared by 5 bases and J by 1 base, with 17 bases between. The CDR3 has 16 residues. The germline V gene has CDR1 SGHVS and CDR2 FQNEAQ. The CDR3 loop reads CASSPPVIRFNYGYTF. The CDR3 DNA is TGTGCCAGCAGCCCCCCCGTTATCCGGTTTAACTATGGCTACACCTTC.

The genes are TRBV9 and TRBJ1-1, with D possibly TRBD1 on 5 matching bases. This CDR3 contains 14 residues. CDR1 is SGDLS and CDR2 is YYNGEE in the germline V gene. Trimming removed 4 bases at V and 6 bases at J, with 16 bases between. CDR3 sequence (DNA): TGTGCCAGCAGCCCCCAAGGGGTAAGGGCTGAAGCTTTCTTT. This gives the protein CASSPQGVRAEAFF.

This chain's CDR3 is CASRGVSSYNEQFF. The CDR3 DNA reads TGTGCCAGCAGGGGCGTAAGCTCCTACAATGAGCAGTTCTTC. The V gene is TRBV6-5, the J gene TRBJ2-1; no clear D gene. Trimming shortened V by 6 bases and J by 0 bases, and 9 bases separated the two germline ends. Germline V gene lookup returns CDR1 MNHEY and CDR2 SVGAGI. This CDR3 spans 14 amino acids.

Comment on this clone: The identical CDR3 is also encoded by other nucleotide sequences in the sample. V usage is TRBV27 and J usage is TRBJ1-2, with a weak D call TRBD1 (6 bases). The CDR3 spans 13 residues. The V gene lost 2 bases and the J gene lost 8 bases, with 12 bases spanning the gap. Germline CDR1 is MNHEY and CDR2 is SMNVEV (reference sequence). CDR3 bases: TGTGCCAGCAGTTTAGGGCAGGGGAACGGCTACACCTTC. Its protein is CASSLGQGNGYTF.